The rows below give T cell receptor beta chains drawn from one sample of a study of OX40 agonist ivuxolimab in advanced cancers. Sequencing was performed with immunoSEQ multiplex PCR; in TCRdb, only in-frame clones are kept and a portion is missing. The sample contains around 59,000 clones, 80% to 90% of which appear only once. The sequencing used CD4+ or CD8+ T cells sorted from blood, collected in a trial of the OX40 agonist ivuxolimab. These receptor sequences come from an adult with an advanced solid tumor such as melanoma, head and neck, liver or kidney cancer. CDR3s include the opening cysteine and the closing phenylalanine or tryptophan. Each record gives: clone size, V gene, J gene, D gene, CDR3 DNA, CDR3 protein. A D gene is named only where the DNA matches it firmly. The size entry is marked missing in some rows and otherwise reads once, few, many or a size class.

clone_size: NA; v_call: TRBV7-3; j_call: TRBJ2-2; d_call: NA; cdr3_nt: TGTGCCAGCGGTAGTAGCACCGGGGAGCTGTTTTTT; cdr3_aa: CASGSSTGELFF
clone_size: NA; v_call: TRBV7-2; j_call: TRBJ2-5; d_call: NA; cdr3_nt: TGTGCCAGCAGCTATTTACTGCGGAGGGGGAGGGACGCAGGGCAGACCCAGTACTTC; cdr3_aa: CASSYLLRRGRDAGQTQYF
clone_size: NA; v_call: TRBV29-1; j_call: TRBJ2-5; d_call: NA; cdr3_nt: TGCAGCGTGGTGGTGGGGCCCCAAGAGACCCAGTACTTC; cdr3_aa: CSVVVGPQETQYF
clone_size: NA; v_call: TRBV28; j_call: TRBJ2-1; d_call: TRBD2; cdr3_nt: TGTGCCAGCACCCTAGTGGGACTAGAGTACAATGAGCAGTTCTTC; cdr3_aa: CASTLVGLEYNEQFF
clone_size: NA; v_call: TRBV19; j_call: TRBJ2-3; d_call: TRBD2; cdr3_nt: TGTGCCAGTAGTTCACTGGGAGGGGCAGATACGCAGTATTTT; cdr3_aa: CASSSLGGADTQYF
clone_size: NA; v_call: TRBV27; j_call: TRBJ2-7; d_call: TRBD1; cdr3_nt: TGTGCCAGCAGCCCGGGACAGGGTTTCGAGCAGTACTTC; cdr3_aa: CASSPGQGFEQYF
clone_size: NA; v_call: TRBV2; j_call: TRBJ1-2; d_call: TRBD1; cdr3_nt: TGTGCCAGCAGTGGATATCAGGGGGCCGGTGGCTACACCTTC; cdr3_aa: CASSGYQGAGGYTF
clone_size: NA; v_call: TRBV13; j_call: TRBJ2-7; d_call: NA; cdr3_nt: TGTGCCAGCAGCCCCCACCCCCGGGACTCCGCCTACGAGCAGTACTTC; cdr3_aa: CASSPHPRDSAYEQYF
clone_size: once; v_call: TRBV5-1; j_call: TRBJ2-1; d_call: NA; cdr3_nt: TGCGCCAGCAGCCCTACGGAAGGCAGAGGGTACAATGAGCAGTTCTTC; cdr3_aa: CASSPTEGRGYNEQFF
clone_size: NA; v_call: TRBV13; j_call: TRBJ1-1; d_call: TRBD1; cdr3_nt: TGTGCCAGCGGGACAGGTATGAACACTGAAGCTTTCTTT; cdr3_aa: CASGTGMNTEAFF
clone_size: NA; v_call: TRBV7-9; j_call: TRBJ2-6; d_call: TRBD1; cdr3_nt: TGTGCCAGCAGCTTGGGACAGGGGGCTGGGGCCAACGTCCTGACTTTC; cdr3_aa: CASSLGQGAGANVLTF
clone_size: once; v_call: TRBV27; j_call: TRBJ2-7; d_call: TRBD2; cdr3_nt: TGTGCCAGCAGTTTTCGTACCGGGACTAGGTACTACGAGCAGTACTTC; cdr3_aa: CASSFRTGTRYYEQYF
clone_size: NA; v_call: TRBV2; j_call: TRBJ1-2; d_call: NA; cdr3_nt: TGTGCCAGCAGTGAAGCGGTCCTGAATGGCTACACCTTC; cdr3_aa: CASSEAVLNGYTF
clone_size: once; v_call: TRBV9; j_call: TRBJ1-1; d_call: TRBD1; cdr3_nt: TGTGCCAGCAGCGCCGGACAGGGGAACACTGAAGCTTTCTTT; cdr3_aa: CASSAGQGNTEAFF
clone_size: once; v_call: TRBV7-9; j_call: TRBJ1-3; d_call: TRBD1; cdr3_nt: TGTGCCAGCAGGGGTGGGACAGGGAGTCTAAACACCATATATTTT; cdr3_aa: CASRGGTGSLNTIYF
clone_size: NA; v_call: TRBV2; j_call: TRBJ2-7; d_call: TRBD1; cdr3_nt: TGTGCCAGCAGTCAGGGGGCAGTCGAGCAGTACTTC; cdr3_aa: CASSQGAVEQYF
clone_size: NA; v_call: TRBV27; j_call: TRBJ2-2; d_call: NA; cdr3_nt: TGTGCCAGCAGTTTATCCCCGAACACCGGGGAGCTGTTTTTT; cdr3_aa: CASSLSPNTGELFF
clone_size: few; v_call: TRBV9; j_call: TRBJ1-5; d_call: NA; cdr3_nt: TGTGCCAGCAGCCCGACACTTAGCAATCAGCCCCAGCATTTT; cdr3_aa: CASSPTLSNQPQHF
clone_size: NA; v_call: TRBV28; j_call: TRBJ2-7; d_call: NA; cdr3_nt: TGTGCCAGCAGTCCCGAAATGCATCGAAGGGAGCAGTACTTC; cdr3_aa: CASSPEMHRREQYF
clone_size: NA; v_call: TRBV20-1; j_call: TRBJ1-1; d_call: TRBD1; cdr3_nt: TGCAGTGCTAGGGTTGACAGGGTAGCTTTCTTT; cdr3_aa: CSARVDRVAFF
clone_size: NA; v_call: TRBV4-1; j_call: TRBJ2-1; d_call: TRBD2; cdr3_nt: TGCGCCAGCAGTATCTCGGGACTAGCGTCCTACAATGAGCAGTTCTTC; cdr3_aa: CASSISGLASYNEQFF
clone_size: NA; v_call: TRBV12-2; j_call: TRBJ2-2; d_call: NA; cdr3_nt: TGTGCAAGTCGCTTAAGGGTCCGGGAGGGCCGTGAAACCGGGGAGCTGTTTTTT; cdr3_aa: CASRLRVREGRETGELFF
clone_size: NA; v_call: TRBV7-8; j_call: TRBJ2-3; d_call: TRBD2; cdr3_nt: TGTGCCAGCAGCTCCACTAGCGGAGGGGATACGCAGTATTTT; cdr3_aa: CASSSTSGGDTQYF
clone_size: NA; v_call: TRBV6-5; j_call: TRBJ2-2; d_call: NA; cdr3_nt: TGTGCCAGCAGTTACGCCGAGACCGGGGAGCTGTTTTTT; cdr3_aa: CASSYAETGELFF
clone_size: NA; v_call: TRBV19; j_call: TRBJ1-3; d_call: NA; cdr3_nt: TGTGCCAGTAGGATGGTGAGGGCTTCTGGAAACACCATATATTTT; cdr3_aa: CASRMVRASGNTIYF
clone_size: NA; v_call: TRBV27; j_call: TRBJ1-4; d_call: NA; cdr3_nt: TGTGCCAGCAAATTAGAGGGGGTGGCTAATGAAAAACTGTTTTTT; cdr3_aa: CASKLEGVANEKLFF
clone_size: NA; v_call: TRBV6-6; j_call: TRBJ1-1; d_call: NA; cdr3_nt: TGTGCCAGCAACCCTCTGGCGGTAAACATGAACACTGAAGCTTTCTTT; cdr3_aa: CASNPLAVNMNTEAFF
clone_size: NA; v_call: TRBV19; j_call: TRBJ2-3; d_call: NA; cdr3_nt: TGTGCCAGTAGTATCGGGGATGACACAGATACGCAGTATTTT; cdr3_aa: CASSIGDDTDTQYF
clone_size: NA; v_call: TRBV10-3; j_call: TRBJ2-2; d_call: NA; cdr3_nt: TGTGCCACGCGGGACTTCAGACCGAACACCGGGGAGCTGTTTTTT; cdr3_aa: CATRDFRPNTGELFF
clone_size: NA; v_call: TRBV11-2; j_call: TRBJ1-2; d_call: NA; cdr3_nt: TGTGCCAGCAGCTTAGCCCCGGAGTCTAACTATGGCTACACCTTC; cdr3_aa: CASSLAPESNYGYTF
clone_size: NA; v_call: TRBV2; j_call: TRBJ2-2; d_call: NA; cdr3_nt: TGTGCCAGCAGCAGAGGGGGGCGTAGCACCGGGGAGCTGTTTTTT; cdr3_aa: CASSRGGRSTGELFF
clone_size: NA; v_call: TRBV7-8; j_call: TRBJ1-3; d_call: NA; cdr3_nt: TGTGCCAGCAGCCGCTCTGGAAACACCATATATTTT; cdr3_aa: CASSRSGNTIYF
clone_size: once; v_call: TRBV1; j_call: TRBJ2-7; d_call: NA; cdr3_nt: TGCACCAGCAGCCAACCTCGGGACCCCGCCTACGAGCAGTACTTC; cdr3_aa: CTSSQPRDPAYEQYF
clone_size: once; v_call: TRBV9; j_call: TRBJ2-1; d_call: TRBD2; cdr3_nt: TGTGCCAGCGCAATTGGACTAGCGGGAGGGCTCTCCTACAATGAGCAGTTCTTC; cdr3_aa: CASAIGLAGGLSYNEQFF
clone_size: NA; v_call: TRBV7-2; j_call: TRBJ2-1; d_call: NA; cdr3_nt: TGTGCCAGCAGCTTAGCCTATGAGCAGTTCTTC; cdr3_aa: CASSLAYEQFF
clone_size: NA; v_call: TRBV7-6; j_call: TRBJ2-5; d_call: NA; cdr3_nt: TGTGCCAGCAGCTTAGGCCACAGATACCAAGAGACCCAGTACTTC; cdr3_aa: CASSLGHRYQETQYF
clone_size: NA; v_call: TRBV7-9; j_call: TRBJ2-1; d_call: TRBD2; cdr3_nt: TGTGCCAGCAGCTTAGTGGGAGGGCCCTACAATGAGCAGTTCTTC; cdr3_aa: CASSLVGGPYNEQFF
clone_size: once; v_call: TRBV10-3; j_call: TRBJ2-1; d_call: TRBD1; cdr3_nt: TGTGCCATCAGTGACAGGGACAGGGGGTTCCATGAGCAGTTCTTC; cdr3_aa: CAISDRDRGFHEQFF
clone_size: NA; v_call: TRBV9; j_call: TRBJ2-2; d_call: TRBD2; cdr3_nt: TGTGCCAGCAGCGCCTTCAGACTAGCGGGAGGGCCGAACACCGGGGAGCTGTTTTTT; cdr3_aa: CASSAFRLAGGPNTGELFF
clone_size: NA; v_call: TRBV4-1; j_call: TRBJ2-7; d_call: TRBD1; cdr3_nt: TGCGCCAGCAGCATCACCGGGACAGGGTACCACGAGCAGTACTTC; cdr3_aa: CASSITGTGYHEQYF
clone_size: NA; v_call: TRBV5-1; j_call: TRBJ2-7; d_call: TRBD1; cdr3_nt: TGCGCCAGCAGCTTGGTACAGGGGGCCTCCTACGAGCAGTACTTC; cdr3_aa: CASSLVQGASYEQYF
clone_size: NA; v_call: TRBV19; j_call: TRBJ1-2; d_call: TRBD1; cdr3_nt: TGTGCCAGTAGGGGACAGTCCCACTATGGCTACACCTTC; cdr3_aa: CASRGQSHYGYTF
clone_size: NA; v_call: TRBV4-1; j_call: TRBJ2-1; d_call: TRBD2; cdr3_nt: TGCGCCAGCAGCCAAGAAAGCCTAGCGGGGCGTGATGAGCAGTTCTTC; cdr3_aa: CASSQESLAGRDEQFF
clone_size: NA; v_call: TRBV4-1; j_call: TRBJ1-4; d_call: NA; cdr3_nt: TGCGCCAGCAGCCAAGACCCCGTCAGGACCAGTAATGAAAAACTGTTTTTT; cdr3_aa: CASSQDPVRTSNEKLFF
clone_size: once; v_call: TRBV6-5; j_call: TRBJ2-1; d_call: NA; cdr3_nt: TGTGCCAGCAGATCCACTAGCACCCATGAGCAGTTCTTC; cdr3_aa: CASRSTSTHEQFF
clone_size: NA; v_call: TRBV18; j_call: TRBJ1-1; d_call: NA; cdr3_nt: TGTGCCAGCTCACCCTCAGGTGCTGAAGCTTTCTTT; cdr3_aa: CASSPSGAEAFF
clone_size: NA; v_call: TRBV30; j_call: TRBJ2-7; d_call: TRBD1; cdr3_nt: TGTGCCTGGAGTGTCGGACAGGGGGCAAGCGAGCAGTACTTC; cdr3_aa: CAWSVGQGASEQYF
clone_size: NA; v_call: TRBV7-3; j_call: TRBJ2-3; d_call: NA; cdr3_nt: TGTGCCAGCAGCGTGGGGGAGCACCCAGATACGCAGTATTTT; cdr3_aa: CASSVGEHPDTQYF
clone_size: NA; v_call: TRBV5-1; j_call: TRBJ2-1; d_call: NA; cdr3_nt: TGCGCCAGCACCTTTGAGGGGACCCCTATTAGCTCCTACAATGAGCAGTTCTTC; cdr3_aa: CASTFEGTPISSYNEQFF
clone_size: NA; v_call: TRBV2; j_call: TRBJ2-3; d_call: TRBD2; cdr3_nt: TGTGCCAGCAGTGGTGTAACTAGCGGGAGTCTGAGCACAGATACGCAGTATTTT; cdr3_aa: CASSGVTSGSLSTDTQYF
clone_size: once; v_call: TRBV6-9; j_call: TRBJ2-7; d_call: NA; cdr3_nt: TGTGCCAGCACCGAAAGGATCCTTTACGAGCAGTACTTC; cdr3_aa: CASTERILYEQYF
clone_size: NA; v_call: TRBV10-1; j_call: TRBJ1-2; d_call: NA; cdr3_nt: TGCGCCAGCGGCTCCCGGACCGACCCTATTTGGGGCTACACCTTC; cdr3_aa: CASGSRTDPIWGYTF